This TCR beta chain was retrieved from a study of early T cells in non-severe SARS-CoV-2 infection. Study details: RNA in bulk from unsorted whole blood was sequenced, and chains were unpaired.

Overall study findings and caveats: VDJdb matches were skewed toward anti-spike CD8 T cell responses.

The library protocol tagged individual cDNA molecules with unique molecular identifiers. TCRdb analysed the 5' RACE reads with MiXCR anew, one entry per CDR3 protein. The data contain fewer than 55,000 distinct CDR3 sequences, about 11% of them singletons. As regards this clonotype: The antigen remains unidentified.

The CDR3 totals 12 residues. Germline CDR1 reads SNHLY; CDR2 reads FYNNEI. Between the trimmed V and J ends, which lost 7 bases and 3 bases, there was a span of 10 bases. This TCR was recovered from an adult who was a healthcare worker with PCR-confirmed SARS-CoV-2 infection or an uninfected control (not recorded which). The sample consisted of whole blood. The chain links TRBV2 to TRBJ2-7, with unresolved D. The CDR3 loop reads CASTRQLYEQYF. CDR3 sequence (DNA): TGTGCCAGCACTAGACAACTCTACGAGCAGTACTTC.